The clone carrying this T cell receptor (beta chain) was detected many times. What it binds is unknown. The CDR3 contains 15 residues. V lost 1 base and J 6 bases, leaving 16 bases between the germline ends. CDR1 is MGHRA, CDR2 YSYEKL, per germline. Molecular barcoded adaptors covering alpha/delta and beta/gamma chains were used on approximately 440 ng RNA. TCRdb reanalysed the reads using MiXCR and keeps one entry per CDR3 protein. Of 90,000 or so distinct CDR3 sequences in the sample, roughly 21% were seen once. The sample comes from a study of read filtering for tumor transcriptome and immune sequencing. About the research overall: R-ISS stage counts were eight or nine for I, about 15 for II, roughly seven for III. Per sample, TCR-region reads ranged about 4 to 11 million by IR-seq, roughly 75 to 1273 by RNA-seq. Study findings and constraints: In IR-seq, single-read clonotypes were about 81.9% of clonotypes but 3% to 3.5% of reads.

The chain combines TRBV4-1 with TRBJ2-7; possible D gene TRBD1, 5 bases. The sequenced sample was a population of CD138-negative cells sorted from bone marrow. The TCR originated in a donor over 35 with multiple myeloma. CDR3 sequence (DNA): TGCGCCAGCAGCCAAGGTTTTGCGACAGCCCGCGAGCAGTACTTC. Protein product: CASSQGFATAREQYF.